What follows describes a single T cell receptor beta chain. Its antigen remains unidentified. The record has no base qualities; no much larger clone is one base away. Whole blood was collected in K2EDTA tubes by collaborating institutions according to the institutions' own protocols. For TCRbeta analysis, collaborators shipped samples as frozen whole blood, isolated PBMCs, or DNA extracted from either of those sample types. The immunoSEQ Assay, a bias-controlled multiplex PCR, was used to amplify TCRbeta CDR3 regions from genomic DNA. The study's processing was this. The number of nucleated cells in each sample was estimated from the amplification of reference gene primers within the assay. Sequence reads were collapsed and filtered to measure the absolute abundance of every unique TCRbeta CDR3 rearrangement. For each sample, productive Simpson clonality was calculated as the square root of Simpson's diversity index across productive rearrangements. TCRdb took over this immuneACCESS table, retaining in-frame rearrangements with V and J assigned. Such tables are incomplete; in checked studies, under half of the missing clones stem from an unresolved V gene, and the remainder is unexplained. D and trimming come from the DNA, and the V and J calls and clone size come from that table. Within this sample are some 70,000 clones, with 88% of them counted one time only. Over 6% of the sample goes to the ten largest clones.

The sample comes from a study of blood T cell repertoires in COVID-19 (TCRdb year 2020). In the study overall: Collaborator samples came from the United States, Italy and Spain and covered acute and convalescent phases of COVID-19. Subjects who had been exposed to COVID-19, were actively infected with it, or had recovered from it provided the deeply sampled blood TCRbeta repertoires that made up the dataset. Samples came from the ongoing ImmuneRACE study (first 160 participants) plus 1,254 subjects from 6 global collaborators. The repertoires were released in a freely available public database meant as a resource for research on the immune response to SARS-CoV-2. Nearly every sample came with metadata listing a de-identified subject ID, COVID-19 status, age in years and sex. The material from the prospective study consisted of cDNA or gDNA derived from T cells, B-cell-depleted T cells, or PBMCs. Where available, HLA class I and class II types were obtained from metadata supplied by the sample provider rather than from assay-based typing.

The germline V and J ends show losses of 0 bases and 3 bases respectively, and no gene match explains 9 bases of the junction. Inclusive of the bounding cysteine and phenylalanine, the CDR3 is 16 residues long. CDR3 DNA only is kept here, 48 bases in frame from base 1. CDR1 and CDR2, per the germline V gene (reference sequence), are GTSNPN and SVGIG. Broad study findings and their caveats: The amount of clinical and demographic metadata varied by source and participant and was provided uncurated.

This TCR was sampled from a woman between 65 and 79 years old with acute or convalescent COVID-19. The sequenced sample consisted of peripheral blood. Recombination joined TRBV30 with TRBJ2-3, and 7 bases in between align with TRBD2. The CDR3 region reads CAWSVGAGVRTDTQYF. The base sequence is TGTGCCTGGAGTGTAGGGGCGGGAGTGAGGACAGATACGCAGTATTTT.